This TCR beta chain is from a study of siplizumab effects on memory and regulatory T cells. The CDR3 contains 14 residues. Unmatched junction bases numbered 6, after V lost 0 bases and J lost 10 bases. From germline, CDR1 is LGHNA and CDR2 YNFKEQ. Clones were read by immunoSEQ multiplex PCR, and TCRdb kept only the in-frame ones, dropping some. The sample lists some 100,000 clones, more than 95% occurring once. Source material: naive CD4+ T cells sorted from blood. V gene TRBV4-2 combines with J gene TRBJ2-1; 7 bases are a match to TRBD2. This sequence was found in a human donor in good health. The CDR3 spells CASSQDLTSEEQFF. The DNA of the CDR3 is TGTGCCAGCAGCCAAGATCTCACTAGCGAGGAGCAGTTCTTC.